This TCR beta chain derives from a study of CD8+ T cells in alopecia areata (dated by TCRdb to 2017 to 2018). Turning to the overall study: The treated patients, all with moderate-to-severe alopecia areata, were enrolled in an open-label pilot trial of oral tofacitinib given at 5 to 10 mg twice daily. Patients stayed on tofacitinib for 6 to 18 months and then had 6 months of follow-up off drug so that delayed response and recurrence could be assessed. In both human patients and the C3H/HeJ mouse model, the study applied high-throughput TCRbeta sequencing to look at T cell clonal expansion in alopecia areata. On the human side, TCRbeta sequencing was run on scalp tissue and on sorted CD4+ and CD8+ peripheral blood T cells from healthy controls and from alopecia areata patients with either patchy or totalis/universalis disease. Patients on tofacitinib were biopsied at baseline and after 4 and 24 weeks of treatment, and several of the patients also had a later scalp biopsy. Scalp clonality was compared among normal scalp (n=4), patchy alopecia areata scalp (n=8), and alopecia totalis/universalis scalp (n=8). The RNA source kit depended on sample type: the PAXgene miRNA kit for fixed scalp, the miRNeasy kit for PBMCs, and the RNeasy kit for mouse skin. TCRbeta CDR3 regions were amplified by immunoSEQ multiplex PCR using 35 Vbeta forward and 13 Jbeta reverse primers.

Findings and caveats that apply to the study as a whole: Scalp TCR repertoire analysis is complicated because resident alphabeta T cells in normal human skin are also sequenced, whereas mouse skin is dominated by gammadelta T cells. TCR sequences shared between patients were less clear than in mice, possibly partly because of HLA diversity in the patient population. Compared with normal scalp, lesional scalp, particularly in alopecia totalis/universalis, had higher clonality and more expanded CD8+ clones, which suggests antigenic drive.

CDR3 length: 16 amino acids, cysteine to phenylalanine. Left in the record is the CDR3 DNA by itself, 48 bases read in frame from the first base. CDR1 and CDR2 (SGDLS, YYNGEE) derive from the germline V gene. From V the trimming removes 4 bases and from J it removes 0 bases, while the gene matches leave 5 bases of the junction unaccounted for. According to the study, the label for this sample's time point signals: baseline before oral tofacitinib. Lesional scalp punch biopsies and peripheral blood were obtained from alopecia areata patients. PBMCs were isolated by density centrifugation and stained for CD3, CD4 and CD8, and CD4+ and CD8+ T cells were sorted on a FACSAria. The protocol used for the library was the immunoSEQ multiplex PCR assay. RNA was extracted from all samples and reverse transcribed into cDNA as template for TCR sequencing. First-strand cDNA was synthesized with SuperScript III using a 2:1 mix of oligo-dT and random hexamers. Amplification bias was assessed with a synthetic immune receptor repertoire, and residual bias was removed computationally. Per the authors' processing: After raw reads were preprocessed to remove errors, the CDR3 was defined following IMGT conventions as running from the conserved cysteine to phenylalanine. Clonality was computed as 1 minus the Shannon entropy, with the entropy normalized by log2 of the number of productive unique TCRs. Scalp TCRbeta sequences were cross-referenced with sorted blood CD4 and CD8 repertoires so that the CD4 or CD8 identity of scalp clones could be inferred. The table was pulled from immuneACCESS by TCRdb, which kept in-frame rearrangements only. Such tables lose some clones; where checked, under half of the loss comes from unresolved V genes, and the rest has no known cause. The V and J calls and clone size are taken from that table; D and trimming were inferred from the DNA. The sample table holds some 150,000 clones, of which roughly 50% were seen once. Around 6% of the sample is in the top ten clones.

This clone has more than one count but fewer than ten. Its antigen specificity is not known. No base quality information exists; no much larger clone differs at one position. The receptor chain draws on TRBV9 and TRBJ2-2; TRBD1 fits 8 bases in the junction. The receptor's source is a human donor with alopecia areata. This specimen was CD4+ T cells sorted from blood, taken at week 0. CDR3 sequence: CASSLGGQANTGELFF. The sequence in DNA is TGTGCCAGCAGCTTGGGGGGACAGGCGAACACCGGGGAGCTGTTTTTT.